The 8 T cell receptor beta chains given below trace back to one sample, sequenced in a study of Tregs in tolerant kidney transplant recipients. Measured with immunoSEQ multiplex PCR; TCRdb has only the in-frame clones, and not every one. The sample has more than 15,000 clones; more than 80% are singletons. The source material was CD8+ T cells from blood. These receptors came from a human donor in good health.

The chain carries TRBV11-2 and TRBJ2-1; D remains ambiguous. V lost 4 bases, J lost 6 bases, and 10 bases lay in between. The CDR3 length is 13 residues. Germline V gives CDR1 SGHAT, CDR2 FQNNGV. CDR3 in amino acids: CASSSLLFNEQFF. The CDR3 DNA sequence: TGTGCCAGCAGCTCACTACTCTTCAATGAGCAGTTCTTC.

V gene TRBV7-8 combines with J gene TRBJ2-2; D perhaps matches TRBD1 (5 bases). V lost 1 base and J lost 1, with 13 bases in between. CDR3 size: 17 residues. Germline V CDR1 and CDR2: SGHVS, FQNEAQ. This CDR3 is CASSLVGRTLNTGELFF. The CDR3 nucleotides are TGTGCCAGCAGCTTAGTGGGGCGGACCCTGAACACCGGGGAGCTGTTTTTT.

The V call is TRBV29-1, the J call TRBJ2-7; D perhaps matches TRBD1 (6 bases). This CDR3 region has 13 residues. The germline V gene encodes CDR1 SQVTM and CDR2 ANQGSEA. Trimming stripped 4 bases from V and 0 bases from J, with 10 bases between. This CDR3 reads CSVAGTTSYEQYF. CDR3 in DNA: TGCAGCGTTGCTGGGACAACCTCCTACGAGCAGTACTTC.

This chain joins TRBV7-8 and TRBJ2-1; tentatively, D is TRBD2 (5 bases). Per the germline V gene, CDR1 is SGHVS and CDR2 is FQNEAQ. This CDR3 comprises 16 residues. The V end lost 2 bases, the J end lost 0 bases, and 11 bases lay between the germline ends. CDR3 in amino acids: CASSLMAGSSYNEQFF. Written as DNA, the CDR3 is TGTGCCAGCAGCTTAATGGCGGGCAGCTCCTACAATGAGCAGTTCTTC.

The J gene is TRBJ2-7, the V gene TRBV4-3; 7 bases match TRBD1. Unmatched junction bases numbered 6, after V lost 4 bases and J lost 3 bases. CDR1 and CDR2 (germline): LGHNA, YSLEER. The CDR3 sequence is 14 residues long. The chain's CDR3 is CASSPRDRDYEQYF. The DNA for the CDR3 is TGCGCCAGCAGCCCCCGGGACAGAGACTACGAGCAGTACTTC.

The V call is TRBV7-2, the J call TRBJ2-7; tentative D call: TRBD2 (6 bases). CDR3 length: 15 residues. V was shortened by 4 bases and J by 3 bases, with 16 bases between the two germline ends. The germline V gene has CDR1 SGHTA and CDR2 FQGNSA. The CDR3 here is CASSSAGLANYEQYF. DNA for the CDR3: TGTGCCAGCAGCTCTGCGGGACTCGCAAACTACGAGCAGTACTTC.

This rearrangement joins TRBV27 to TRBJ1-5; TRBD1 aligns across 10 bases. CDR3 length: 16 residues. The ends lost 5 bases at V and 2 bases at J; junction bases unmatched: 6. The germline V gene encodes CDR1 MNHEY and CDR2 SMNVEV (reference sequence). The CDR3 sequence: CASSGPGTGGNQPQHF. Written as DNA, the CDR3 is TGTGCCAGCAGTGGTCCCGGGACAGGGGGCAATCAGCCCCAGCATTTT.

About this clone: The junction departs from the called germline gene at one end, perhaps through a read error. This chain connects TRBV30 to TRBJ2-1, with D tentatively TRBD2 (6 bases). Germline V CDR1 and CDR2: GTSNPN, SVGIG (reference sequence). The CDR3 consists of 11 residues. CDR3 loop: CAWTWGGVGVF. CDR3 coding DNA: TGTGCCTGGACCTGGGGAGGCGTTGGGGTCTTC.